The 26 T cell receptor beta chains below all came from one sample that was sequenced in a study of T cell repertoires in cytomegalovirus infection. One entry per CDR3 protein, called by TCRdb with MiXCR from the reads. The top ten clones hold about 12% of a sample with fewer than 900,000 distinct CDR3 sequences, under 35% of them seen once. The antigens for these receptors are not known. The specimen comprised cultured CD8+ T cells from PBMCs, sampled from culture after CMV antigen stimulation. The receptors shown here come from a human donor in good health (CMV status not recorded). Some clones in this sample may be carry-over from other donors' samples.

The table lists this clonotype with many counts. This chain connects TRBV7-9 to TRBJ2-3, with D perhaps matching TRBD1 or TRBD2 (5 bases each). There are 16 residues in the CDR3. Germline loops: CDR1 SEHNR, CDR2 FQNEAQ (reference sequence). V was trimmed by 8 bases and J by 1 base, leaving 19 bases between them. Written as DNA, the CDR3 is TGTGCCAGCCTACTTCTTCGGGACGGCCGCACAGATACGCAGTATTTT. This gives the protein CASLLLRDGRTDTQYF.

The CDR3 DNA reads as TGTGCCAGCAGCCTGGACAGGGTTAGCGGCGGCTACACCTTC. Its translation: CASSLDRVSGGYTF. The chain combines TRBV9 with TRBJ1-2, with 8 bases lining up with TRBD1. The CDR3 has 14 amino acids. V trimming: 4 bases; J trimming: 8 bases; junction bases outside the gene matches: 10. Per germline, CDR1 SGDLS and CDR2 YYNGEE.

This chain links TRBV4-3 with TRBJ1-5; D call uncertain. Germline CDR1 LGHNA, CDR2 YSLEER. The V end lost 0 bases, the J end lost 5 bases, and 11 bases lay between the germline ends. CDR3 size: 15 residues. The CDR3 DNA sequence: TGCGCCAGCAGCCAAGATTCCGGGTGGGATCAGCCCCAGCATTTT. Translating gives CASSQDSGWDQPQHF.

The chain employs TRBV7-4 and TRBJ2-5, with a tentative D call TRBD2 (5 bases). CDR3 length: 16 residues. Germline V gene lookup returns CDR1 SGHVT and CDR2 SQSDAQ. Deletions cut 1 base from V and 1 base from J, with 13 bases between. In DNA form, the CDR3 reads TGTGCCAGCAGCTTAGTGGTAGCGATTATCCAAGAGACCCAGTACTTC. Protein: CASSLVVAIIQETQYF.

The chain joins TRBV6-2 or TRBV6-3 to TRBJ1-6; D may be TRBD1 (5 bases). This CDR3 is built from 15 residues. Germline CDR1 and CDR2: MNHEY and SVGEGT. V was clipped by 6 bases and J by 6 bases, with 15 bases between them. CDR3 in DNA: TGTGCCAGCAGCCCCACGATGGGGCTTAATTCACCCCTCCACTTT. It codes for CASSPTMGLNSPLHF.

The J gene is TRBJ1-2, the V gene TRBV27; 7 bases are shared with TRBD1. Looked up from germline, CDR1 is MNHEY and CDR2 is SMNVEV (reference sequence). This CDR3 spans 13 amino acids. The V segment lost 3 bases and the J segment 6 bases; nucleotides outside the gene matches: 4. The CDR3 DNA sequence: TGTGCCAGCAGTTTGAAGGGGGCGGATGGCTACACCTTC. This codes for CASSLKGADGYTF.

The CDR3 sequence: CASSPGQSLSYEQYF. Written as DNA, the CDR3 is TGTGCCAGCAGCCCCGGACAGTCCCTCTCCTACGAGCAGTACTTC. V and J are TRBV5-4 and TRBJ2-7, with D perhaps TRBD1 (6 bases). This CDR3 region has 15 residues. Germline-derived CDR1 and CDR2 are SGHNT and YYREEE (reference sequence). The V and J ends lost 4 bases and 0 bases respectively, with 14 bases between them.

This clonotype has a handful of counts. The V gene is TRBV7-2, the J gene TRBJ1-2, with TRBD1 identical over 7 bases. CDR3 size: 12 residues. Germline V gene data show CDR1 as SGHTA and CDR2 as FQGNSA. J lost 6 bases, V lost 6 bases, and 4 bases had no gene match. The CDR3 region is CASRKQGDGYTF. The CDR3, as DNA: TGTGCCAGCAGGAAGCAGGGGGATGGCTACACCTTC.

Many counts were recorded for this clonotype. This chain joins TRBV4-1 and TRBJ1-1, with D possibly matching TRBD1 (6 bases). In germline, CDR1 is MGHRA, CDR2 YSYEKL. The CDR3 is made up of 14 amino acids. The V end lost 0 bases, the J end lost 4 bases, and 9 bases lay between the germline ends. CDR3 protein: CASSQEGRGTEAFF. CDR3 nucleotides: TGCGCCAGCAGCCAAGAAGGCAGGGGCACTGAAGCTTTCTTT.

The sample holds a few counts of this clonotype. As DNA, the CDR3 is TGTGCCAGCAGCTTAAAGGCAGCAACCGGGGAGCTGTTTTTT. This sequence encodes CASSLKAATGELFF. This chain connects TRBV7-8 to TRBJ2-2; no firm D call. The CDR3 length is 14 residues. Trimming took off 2 bases at V and 5 bases at J, with 9 bases between the two ends. In germline, CDR1 is SGHVS, CDR2 FQNEAQ.

Worth noting for this clonotype: One junction end disagrees with the germline gene, perhaps due to a read error. The V call is TRBV6-5, the J call TRBJ1-3; 7 bases fit TRBD1. From germline, CDR1 is MNHEY and CDR2 SVGAGI. The CDR3 sequence is 16 residues long. The CDR3 coding sequence is TGTGCCAGCAGTTTTACAGGGGAAGACTCTAGAAACACCATATATTTT. Translated, it gives CASSFTGEDSRNTIYF.

This clonotype was counted ten times or more. The CDR3 DNA sequence: TGTGCCAGCAGAACCGTTGGTACAGGGGAATATGGCTACACCTTC. This gives the protein CASRTVGTGEYGYTF. The J gene is TRBJ1-2, the V gene TRBV12-3 or TRBV12-4; 7 positions agree with TRBD1. CDR3 length: 15 amino acids. J gave up 5 bases and V 6 bases, and 12 bases lay outside the gene matches.

This rearrangement joins TRBV7-9 to TRBJ1-2; weak D call: TRBD1 (5 bases). In germline, CDR1 is SEHNR, CDR2 FQNEAQ (reference sequence). V was pared by 8 bases and J by 3 bases, with 16 bases between. This CDR3 has 14 amino acids. CDR3 in DNA: TGTGCCAGCCTAGGTGAGGGGTACTACTATGGCTACACCTTC. Amino acids: CASLGEGYYYGYTF.

V usage is TRBV25-1 and J usage is TRBJ1-3; D perhaps matches TRBD1 (6 bases). The CDR3 has 16 residues. CDR1 MGHDK and CDR2 SYGVNS come from the germline V gene. V lost 0 bases to trimming and J lost 3 bases, with 12 bases between them. This CDR3 is CASSEYFEDSGNTIYF. In DNA, the CDR3 is TGTGCCAGCAGTGAATATTTTGAGGACAGTGGAAACACCATATATTTT. The full variable domain, with the rest looked up from reference TRBV25-1 and TRBJ1-3, is EADIYQTPRYLVIGTGKKITLECSQTMGHDKMYWYQQDPGMELHLIHYSYGVNSTEKGDLSSESTVSRIRTEHFPLTLESARPSHTSQYLCASSEYFEDSGNTIYFGEGSWLTVV.

This clonotype has more than one count but fewer than ten. This chain joins TRBV7-8 and TRBJ2-3; D assignment may be TRBD1 or TRBD2 (5 bases each). The length of the CDR3 is 16 residues. Germline CDR1 and CDR2: SGHVS and FQNEAQ. V lost 5 bases, J lost 6 bases, and 21 bases lay in between. CDR3 in DNA: TGTGCCAGCAGCCCGATTGGCCCAGGGAGTAGGGATACGCAGTATTTT. It codes for CASSPIGPGSRDTQYF.

The CDR3 is CASGLIRGAGTGELFF. CDR3 in DNA: TGCGCCAGCGGTCTGATCAGGGGGGCCGGAACCGGGGAGCTGTTTTTT. The chain employs TRBV5-1 and TRBJ2-2; perhaps TRBD1 as D (7 bases). In germline, CDR1 is SGHRS, CDR2 YFSETQ. This CDR3 is built from 16 residues. V lost 7 bases to trimming and J lost 5 bases, with 21 bases between them.

The chain is built from TRBV11-2 and TRBJ2-7; either TRBD1 or TRBD2 may fit D (7 bases each). The germline V gene encodes CDR1 SGHAT and CDR2 FQNNGV. Trimming stripped 0 bases from V and 5 bases from J, with 14 bases between. There are 15 residues in the CDR3. The CDR3: CASSLDGEGADEQYF. As DNA, the CDR3 is TGTGCCAGCAGCTTAGATGGGGAGGGGGCGGACGAGCAGTACTTC.

V and J are TRBV27 and TRBJ2-1, with 7 bases identical to TRBD1. The germline CDR1 and CDR2 sequences are MNHEY and SMNVEV (reference sequence). V gave up 6 bases and J gave up 5 bases; unmatched junction bases: 10. The CDR3 loop spans 15 amino acids. The CDR3 is CASRGAGGKNNEQFF. CDR3 DNA sequence: TGTGCCAGCAGGGGGGCAGGGGGAAAAAACAATGAGCAGTTCTTC.

The rearrangement joins TRBV7-4 to TRBJ2-3, with 12 bases fitting TRBD2. CDR1 is SGHVT and CDR2 is SQSDAQ in the germline V gene. The V segment lost 4 bases and the J segment 3 bases; nucleotides outside the gene matches: 8. This CDR3 spans 17 amino acids. In DNA, the CDR3 is TGTGCCAGCAGCTCCCTAGCGGGGGGGCTCTTTACAGATACGCAGTATTTT. Its translation is CASSSLAGGLFTDTQYF.

This clonotype was detected ten times or more. V is TRBV6-1 and J is TRBJ1-1, with no clear D. CDR1 and CDR2 (germline): MNHNS, SASEGT. V gave up 2 bases and J gave up 0 bases, with 7 bases separating them. This CDR3 contains 14 residues. CDR3 nucleotide sequence: TGTGCCAGCAGTGAACAGGTTATGAACACTGAAGCTTTCTTT. Protein product: CASSEQVMNTEAFF.

This clonotype was recorded at least ten times. This chain connects TRBV7-8 to TRBJ2-1, with 13 positions matching TRBD2. The V segment lost 1 base and the J segment 6 bases; nucleotides outside the gene matches: 3. Germline CDR1 is SGHVS and CDR2 is FQNEAQ. The CDR3 consists of 16 residues. The DNA for the CDR3 is TGTGCCAGCAGCTTAGGACTAGCGGGGGGAAGCAATGAGCAGTTCTTC. Translating it yields CASSLGLAGGSNEQFF.

A single count supports this clonotype. The chain joins TRBV4-1 to TRBJ2-7; 8 bases map to TRBD2. The CDR3 loop spans 14 amino acids. Trimming at V came to 4 bases and at J to 2 bases, leaving 4 bases not matched to a gene. Germline CDR1 is MGHRA and CDR2 is YSYEKL. The CDR3 region has the DNA TGCGCCAGCAGCCCGACTAGCGATCCCTACGAGCAGTACTTC. As protein: CASSPTSDPYEQYF.

Of note for this clonotype: A much larger clone is a single base away; this may be a read error. The chain carries TRBV11-1 and TRBJ2-3; D gene uncertain. Germline V lookup: CDR1 SGHAT, CDR2 FQDESV (reference sequence). The CDR3 has 12 amino acids. CDR3 nucleotides: TGTACCAGCAGCTTCTCAGGCGGTACGCAGTATTTT. The encoded protein is CTSSFSGGTQYF.

The chain carries TRBV29-1 and TRBJ2-1, with D unresolved. CDR1 SQVTM and CDR2 ANQGSEA come from the germline V gene. The ends were cut back, 5 bases at V and 4 bases at J, with 3 bases in the middle. The CDR3 is 10 amino acids. CDR3 protein: CSVRYNEQFF. The CDR3 DNA follows: TGCAGCGTTCGATACAATGAGCAGTTCTTC.

This clonotype appeared many times. CDR3 in amino acids: CASSFPLAGGSGEQFF. The DNA of the CDR3 is TGTGCCAGCAGCTTTCCACTAGCGGGGGGATCCGGTGAGCAGTTCTTC. The J gene is TRBJ2-1, the V gene TRBV7-2; 12 bases fit TRBD2. V gave up 3 bases and J gave up 9 bases; unmatched junction bases: 9. CDR3 length: 16 amino acids. Germline CDR1 SGHTA, CDR2 FQGNSA.

This clonotype came up a few times. The V and J genes are TRBV20-1 and TRBJ2-3; TRBD2 matches 7 bases. This CDR3 comprises 12 residues. Germline-derived CDR1 and CDR2 are DFQATT and SNEGSKA (reference sequence). The CDR3 is CALAEPTDTQYF. As DNA, the CDR3 is TGCGCCCTAGCGGAGCCCACAGATACGCAGTATTTT.